Sequencing of this TCR beta chain was carried out in a study (dated by TCRdb to about 2015). About the full investigation: Whether tumor-infiltrating Tregs in breast cancer are recruited from blood Tregs or converted in situ from other CD4+ T cell subsets was tested. What the study reported, not specific to this receptor: In terms of TCR gene usage, tumor memory CD4+ T cells clustered together with blood and lymph node memory CD4+ cells, as well as with lymph node naive CD4+ cells. Validation in the larger cohort was restricted to a single TCR beta V-J rearrangement rather than whole repertoires. The greatest overlap of tumor-infiltrating Treg TCR alpha and beta sequences was with tumor naive CD4+ T cells, followed next by blood naive CD4+ T cells.

This clonotype was found a few times. Its antigen is unknown. No base qualities exist here, and no much larger clone lies one base off it. The memory CD4+ T cell population was isolated based on a CD4+CD45RO+CD25- phenotype. Tregs, naive and memory CD4+ T cells from tumor, blood and ipsilateral draining lymph nodes of a handful of breast cancer patients underwent full-length TCR alpha and beta sequencing. Tumor tissue and lymph nodes obtained by ipsilateral axillary dissection were perfused with PBS, cut into small pieces and digested using collagenase I and hyaluronidase. FACS confirmed that the sorted cell populations were more than 90% pure. The germline V gene specifies SGHVS as CDR1 and FQNEAQ as CDR2. The cysteine opens and the phenylalanine closes a CDR3 of 16 amino acids. Left in the record is the CDR3 DNA by itself, 48 bases read in frame from the first base. V is pruned by 5 bases and J by 5 bases, leaving 9 bases of the junction without a gene match.

Amplification of full-length TCR variable regions was done by 5' RACE PCR using constant-region reverse primers, and this step was followed by semi-nested PCR with Nested Universal Primer A. The ReliaPrep RNA Cell Miniprep System was used to extract total RNA, which was then reverse transcribed into 5'RACE-ready cDNA with the SMARTer RACE 5'/3' Kit. Full-length TCR alpha and beta libraries were barcoded with multiplex adaptors and sequenced on an Illumina MiSeq. As for the original processing: For each of nine subset-tissue groups, sequencing data from the five patients were pooled, and the groups were then compared using unsupervised clustering of TCR gene usage. The Morisita-Horn index was used to calculate repertoire similarity, with shared sequences weighted by how much each contributed to each repertoire. Using fastp at Q25 and MiXCR, TCRdb reprocessed the public reads and kept productive beta chains. For every CDR3 protein sequence, its rows merge into one entry that carries the most common genes and DNA. These V and J calls rely on TCRdb rather than the paper's analysis. This sample has 50,000 to 65,000 distinct CDR3 sequences in its table, and 25% to 30% of those were observed once. Jointly, the top ten make up approximately 3.2% of the sample.

The V and J segments used are TRBV7-8 and TRBJ2-3; TRBD2 agrees with 11 junctional bases. The receptor comes from a female donor with breast cancer. Sequencing used tumor-infiltrating memory CD4+ T cells sorted from the breast tumor. Interpreted using the paper, the cell subset or site label stands for: memory CD4+ T cells, CD4+CD45RO+CD25-. The nucleotides read TGTGCCAGCAGCGCCAGGCCTAGCGGGAGGAGAGATACGCAGTATTTT. Its translation reads: CASSARPSGRRDTQYF.